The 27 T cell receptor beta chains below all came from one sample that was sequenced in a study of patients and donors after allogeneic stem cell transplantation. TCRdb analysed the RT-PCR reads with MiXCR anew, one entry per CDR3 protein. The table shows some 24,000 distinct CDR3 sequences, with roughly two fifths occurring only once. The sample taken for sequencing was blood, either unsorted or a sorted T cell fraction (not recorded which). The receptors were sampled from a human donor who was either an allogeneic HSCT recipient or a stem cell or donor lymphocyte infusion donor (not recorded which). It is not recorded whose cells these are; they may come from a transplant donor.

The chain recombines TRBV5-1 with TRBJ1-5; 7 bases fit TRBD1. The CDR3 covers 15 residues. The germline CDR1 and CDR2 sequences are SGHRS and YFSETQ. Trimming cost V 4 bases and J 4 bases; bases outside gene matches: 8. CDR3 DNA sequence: TGCGCCAGCAGCCTACAGGGGACGGGGAATCAGCCCCAGCATTTT. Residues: CASSLQGTGNQPQHF.

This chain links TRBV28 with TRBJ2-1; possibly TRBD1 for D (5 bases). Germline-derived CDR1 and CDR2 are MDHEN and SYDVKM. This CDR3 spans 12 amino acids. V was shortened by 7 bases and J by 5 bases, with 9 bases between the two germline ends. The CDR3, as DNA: TGTGCCAGCACCCTGGGGCACAATGAGCAGTTCTTC. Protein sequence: CASTLGHNEQFF.

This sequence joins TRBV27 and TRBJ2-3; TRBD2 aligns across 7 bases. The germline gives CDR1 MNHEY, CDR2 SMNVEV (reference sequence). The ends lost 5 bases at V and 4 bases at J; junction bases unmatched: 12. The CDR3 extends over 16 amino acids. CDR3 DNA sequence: TGTGCCAGCAGTAGGCCTAGCGGAGTTGGGGCAGATACGCAGTATTTT. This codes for CASSRPSGVGADTQYF.

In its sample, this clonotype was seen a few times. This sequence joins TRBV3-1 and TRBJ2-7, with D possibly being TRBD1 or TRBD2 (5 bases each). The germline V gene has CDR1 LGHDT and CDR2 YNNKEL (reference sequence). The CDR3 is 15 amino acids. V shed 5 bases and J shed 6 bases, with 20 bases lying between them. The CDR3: CASSTLLGPKGEQYF. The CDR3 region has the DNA TGTGCCAGCAGCACTCTACTGGGACCCAAAGGCGAGCAGTACTTC.

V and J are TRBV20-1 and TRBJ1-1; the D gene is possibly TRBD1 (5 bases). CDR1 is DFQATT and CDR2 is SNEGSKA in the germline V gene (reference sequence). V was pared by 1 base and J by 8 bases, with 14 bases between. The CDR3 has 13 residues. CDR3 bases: TGCAGTGCTAGAGCGGATGGGGCGGGCGAAGCTTTCTTT. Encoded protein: CSARADGAGEAFF.

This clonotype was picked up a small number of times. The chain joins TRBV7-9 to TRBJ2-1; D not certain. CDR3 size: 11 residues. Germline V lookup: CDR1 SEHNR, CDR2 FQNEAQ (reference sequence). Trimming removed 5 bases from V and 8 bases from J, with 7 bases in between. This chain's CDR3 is CASSPSHEQFF. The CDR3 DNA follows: TGTGCCAGCAGCCCCTCCCATGAGCAGTTCTTC.

CDR3 DNA sequence: TGTGCCAGCAGCCAAGACAGGGTCTATGGCTACACCTTC. Residues: CASSQDRVYGYTF. This chain joins TRBV7-9 and TRBJ1-2; 7 bases map to TRBD1. The CDR3 loop spans 13 amino acids. CDR1 and CDR2 (germline): SEHNR, FQNEAQ (reference sequence). The ends lost 5 bases at V and 4 bases at J; junction bases unmatched: 4. Full variable domain (remainder filled in from reference TRBV7-9 and TRBJ1-2): DTGVSQNPRHKITKRGQNVTFRCDPISEHNRLYWYRQTLGQGPEFLTYFQNEAQLEKSRLLSDRFSAERPKGSFSTLEIQRTEQGDSAMYLCASSQDRVYGYTFGSGTRLTVV.

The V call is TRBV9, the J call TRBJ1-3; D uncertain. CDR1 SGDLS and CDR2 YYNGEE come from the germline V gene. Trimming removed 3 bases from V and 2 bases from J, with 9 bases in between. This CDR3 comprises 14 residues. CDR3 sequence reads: CASSALLAGNTIYF. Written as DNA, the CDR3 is TGTGCCAGCAGCGCCCTCCTCGCTGGAAACACCATATATTTT.

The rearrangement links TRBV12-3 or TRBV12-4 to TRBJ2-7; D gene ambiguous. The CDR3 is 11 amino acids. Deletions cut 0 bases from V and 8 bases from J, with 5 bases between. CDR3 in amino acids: CASSLAGKQYF. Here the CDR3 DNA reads TGTGCCAGCAGTTTAGCAGGGAAGCAGTACTTC.

CDR3 loop: CASNFFNGPLGYTF. DNA of the CDR3: TGCGCCAGCAACTTCTTTAATGGACCACTTGGCTACACCTTC. This chain connects TRBV5-1 to TRBJ1-2; D is uncertain. The germline gives CDR1 SGHRS, CDR2 YFSETQ. V was clipped by 6 bases and J by 7 bases, with 19 bases between them. There are 14 residues in the CDR3.

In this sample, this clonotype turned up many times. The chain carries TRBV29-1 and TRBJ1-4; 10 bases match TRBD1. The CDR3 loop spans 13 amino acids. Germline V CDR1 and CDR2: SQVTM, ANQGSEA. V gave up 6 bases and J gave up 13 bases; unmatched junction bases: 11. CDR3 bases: TGCAGCGTACCGGGACAGGGGAACTCGCGACTGTTTTTT. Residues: CSVPGQGNSRLFF.

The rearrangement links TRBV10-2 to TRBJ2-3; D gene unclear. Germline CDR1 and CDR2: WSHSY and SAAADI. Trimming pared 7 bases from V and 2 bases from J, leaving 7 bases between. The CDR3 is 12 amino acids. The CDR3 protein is CASKTSTDTQYF. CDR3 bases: TGCGCCAGCAAAACATCCACAGATACGCAGTATTTT.

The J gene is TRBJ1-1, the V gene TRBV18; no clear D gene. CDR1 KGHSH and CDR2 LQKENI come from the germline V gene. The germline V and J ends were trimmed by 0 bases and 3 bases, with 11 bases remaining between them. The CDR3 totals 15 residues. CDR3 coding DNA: TGTGCCAGCTCACCACCGTCCGGGTGGGACACTGAAGCTTTCTTT. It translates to CASSPPSGWDTEAFF.

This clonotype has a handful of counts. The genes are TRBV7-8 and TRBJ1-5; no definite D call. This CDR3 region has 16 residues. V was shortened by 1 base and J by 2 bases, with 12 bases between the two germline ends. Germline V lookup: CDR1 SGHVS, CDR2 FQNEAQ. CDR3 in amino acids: CASSLERRAGNQPQHF. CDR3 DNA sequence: TGTGCCAGCAGCTTAGAACGGAGGGCGGGCAATCAGCCCCAGCATTTT.

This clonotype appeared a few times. The CDR3 loop is CASSPGVGNQPQHF. In DNA, the CDR3 is TGTGCCAGCAGCCCAGGGGTGGGGAATCAGCCCCAGCATTTT. The chain recombines TRBV7-9 with TRBJ1-5; D possibly corresponds to TRBD1 (6 bases). CDR1 SEHNR and CDR2 FQNEAQ come from the germline V gene (reference sequence). The length of the CDR3 is 14 residues. V lost 5 bases to trimming and J lost 4 bases, with 12 bases between them.

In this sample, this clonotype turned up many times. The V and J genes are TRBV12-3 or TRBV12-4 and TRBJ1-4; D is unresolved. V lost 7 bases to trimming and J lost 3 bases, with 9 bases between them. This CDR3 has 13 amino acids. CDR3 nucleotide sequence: TGTGCCAGCAAAGGGTTCGCTAATGAAAAACTGTTTTTT. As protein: CASKGFANEKLFF.

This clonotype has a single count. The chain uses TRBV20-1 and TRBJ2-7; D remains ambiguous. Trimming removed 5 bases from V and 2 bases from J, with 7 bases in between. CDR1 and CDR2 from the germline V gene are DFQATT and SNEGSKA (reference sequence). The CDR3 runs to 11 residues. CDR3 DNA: TGCAGTGCTCCCGGCACCTACGAGCAGTACTTC. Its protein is CSAPGTYEQYF.

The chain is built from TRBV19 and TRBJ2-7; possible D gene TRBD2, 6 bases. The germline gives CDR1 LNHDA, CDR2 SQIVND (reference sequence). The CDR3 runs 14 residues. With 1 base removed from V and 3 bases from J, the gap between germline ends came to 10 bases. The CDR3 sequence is CASSIAGDVYEQYF. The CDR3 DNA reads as TGTGCCAGTAGTATAGCGGGAGACGTCTACGAGCAGTACTTC. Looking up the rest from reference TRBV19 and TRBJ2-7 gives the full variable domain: DGGITQSPKYLFRKEGQNVTLSCEQNLNHDAMYWYRQDPGQGLRLIYYSQIVNDFQKGDIAEGYSVSREKKESFPLTVTSAQKNPTAFYLCASSIAGDVYEQYFGPGTRLTVT.

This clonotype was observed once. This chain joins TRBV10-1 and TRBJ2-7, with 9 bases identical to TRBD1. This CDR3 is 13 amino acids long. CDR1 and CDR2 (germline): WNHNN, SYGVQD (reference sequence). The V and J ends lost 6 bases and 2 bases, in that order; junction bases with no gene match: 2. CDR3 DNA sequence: TGCGCCAGCAGCAGGACAGGGGCCTACGAGCAGTACTTC. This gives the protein CASSRTGAYEQYF.

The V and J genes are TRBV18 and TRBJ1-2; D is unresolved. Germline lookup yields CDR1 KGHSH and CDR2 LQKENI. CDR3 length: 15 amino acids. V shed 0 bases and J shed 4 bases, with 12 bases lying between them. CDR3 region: CASSPPGKSSYGYTF. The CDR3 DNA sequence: TGTGCCAGCTCACCACCTGGGAAATCGTCCTATGGCTACACCTTC.

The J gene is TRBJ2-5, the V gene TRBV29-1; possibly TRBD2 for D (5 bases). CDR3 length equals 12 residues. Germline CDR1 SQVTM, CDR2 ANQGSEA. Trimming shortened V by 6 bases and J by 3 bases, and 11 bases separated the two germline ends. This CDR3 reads CSVGVKKETQYF. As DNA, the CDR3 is TGCAGCGTGGGAGTGAAGAAAGAGACCCAGTACTTC.

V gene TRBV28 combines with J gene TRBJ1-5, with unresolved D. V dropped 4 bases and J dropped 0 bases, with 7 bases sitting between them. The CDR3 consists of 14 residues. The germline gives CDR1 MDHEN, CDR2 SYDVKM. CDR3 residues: CASSYSYSNQPQHF. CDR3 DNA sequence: TGTGCCAGCAGTTACAGTTATAGCAATCAGCCCCAGCATTTT.

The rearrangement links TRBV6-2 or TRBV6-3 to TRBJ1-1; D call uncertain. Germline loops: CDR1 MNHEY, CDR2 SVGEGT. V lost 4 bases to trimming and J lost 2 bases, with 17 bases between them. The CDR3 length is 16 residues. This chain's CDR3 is CASSLVGLEINTEAFF. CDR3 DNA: TGTGCCAGCAGTTTAGTGGGTTTGGAGATAAACACTGAAGCTTTCTTT.

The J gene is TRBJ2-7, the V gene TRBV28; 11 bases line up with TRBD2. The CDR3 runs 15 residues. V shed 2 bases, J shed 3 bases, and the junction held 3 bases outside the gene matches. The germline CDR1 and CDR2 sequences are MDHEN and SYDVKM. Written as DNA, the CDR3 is TGTGCCAGCAGTTTAACTAGCGGGAGACTCTACGAGCAGTACTTC. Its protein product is CASSLTSGRLYEQYF.

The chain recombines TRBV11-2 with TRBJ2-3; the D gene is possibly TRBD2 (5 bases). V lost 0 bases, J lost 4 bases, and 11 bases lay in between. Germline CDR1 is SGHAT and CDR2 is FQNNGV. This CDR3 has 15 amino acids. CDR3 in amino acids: CASSLDRLASDTQYF. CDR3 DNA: TGTGCCAGCAGCTTAGATCGTCTAGCCTCAGATACGCAGTATTTT.

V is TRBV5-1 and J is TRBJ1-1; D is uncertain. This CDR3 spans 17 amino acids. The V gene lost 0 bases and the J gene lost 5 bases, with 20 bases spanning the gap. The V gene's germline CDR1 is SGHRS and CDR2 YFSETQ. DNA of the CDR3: TGCGCCAGCAGCTTGGTGGGCAGACCATCCCTGGGGACTGAAGCTTTCTTT. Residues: CASSLVGRPSLGTEAFF.

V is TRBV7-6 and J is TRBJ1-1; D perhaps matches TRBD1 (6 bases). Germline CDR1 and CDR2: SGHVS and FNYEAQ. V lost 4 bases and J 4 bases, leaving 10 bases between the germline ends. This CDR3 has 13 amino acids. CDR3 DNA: TGTGCCAGCAGCTGGGGGGGCGGCACTGAAGCTTTCTTT. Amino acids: CASSWGGGTEAFF.